This is a list of T cell receptor beta chains from one sample in a study of cytomegalovirus exposure and HLA in healthy donors. Assay: immunoSEQ multiplex PCR; the TCRdb copy retains only in-frame clones and omits some. With about 170,000 clones in the sample, the ten largest clones hold about 0.8%. Sequencing input: PBMCs. These TCRs come from a woman aged 18-35 years in good health and CMV-seropositive. Both conserved end residues are part of each CDR3. The order of the fields is V gene, J gene, D gene, CDR3 protein, CDR3 DNA. A D gene is named only where the DNA matches it firmly.

TRBV18	TRBJ1-2	TRBD1	CASSSDRSNYGYTF	TGTGCCAGCTCCTCGGACAGGTCTAACTATGGCTACACCTTC
TRBV5-4	TRBJ1-2	TRBD1	CASSLEGTGHGYTF	TGTGCCAGCAGCTTGGAAGGGACAGGGCATGGCTACACCTTC
TRBV5-1	TRBJ2-3	NA	CASSLARDKGDTQYF	TGCGCCAGCAGCTTGGCACGGGATAAAGGGGATACGCAGTATTTT
TRBV6-1	TRBJ2-1	TRBD1	CASRGTGRNNEQFF	TGTGCCAGCAGGGGGACAGGGAGAAACAATGAGCAGTTCTTC
TRBV29-1	TRBJ1-2	TRBD1	CSVGDRLNGYTF	TGCAGCGTTGGGGACAGACTAAATGGCTACACCTTC
TRBV19	TRBJ2-7	TRBD1	CASSTYTSGQGAYEQYF	TGTGCCAGTAGTACCTACACCTCGGGACAGGGGGCTTACGAGCAGTACTTC
TRBV5-1	TRBJ2-7	TRBD2	CASKRGLAGNEQYF	TGCGCCAGCAAACGGGGGCTAGCGGGAAACGAGCAGTACTTC
TRBV7-2	TRBJ2-1	NA	CASSPAGRAVNEQFF	TGTGCCAGCAGCCCAGCGGGCCGGGCCGTGAATGAGCAGTTCTTC
TRBV4-2	TRBJ1-4	NA	CASSQVLGGGRNEKLFF	TGTGCCAGCAGCCAAGTCCTGGGGGGGGGTCGAAACGAAAAACTGTTTTTT
TRBV29-1	TRBJ2-7	TRBD1	CSVEGGLGQDYEQYF	TGCAGCGTTGAAGGGGGGCTGGGACAGGACTACGAGCAGTACTTC
TRBV29-1	TRBJ1-2	NA	CSVITQGPYGYTF	TGCAGCGTAATCACCCAGGGCCCCTATGGCTACACCTTC
TRBV7-3	TRBJ2-7	NA	CASSLRGARTNEQYF	TGTGCCAGCAGCTTAAGGGGCGCCAGGACCAACGAGCAGTACTTC
TRBV2	TRBJ1-2	TRBD1	CASSESGDSRSNYGYTF	TGTGCCAGCAGTGAGAGTGGGGACAGTCGATCTAACTATGGCTACACCTTC
TRBV5-6	TRBJ1-2	NA	CASSNKHTNYGYTF	TGTGCCAGCAGCAACAAACACACTAACTATGGCTACACCTTC
TRBV12-2	TRBJ1-4	NA	CASRILNGKLFF	TGTGCAAGTCGCATCCTTAACGGGAAACTGTTTTTT
TRBV7-9	TRBJ1-6	TRBD1	CASSLGGTGNSPLHF	TGTGCCAGCAGCTTAGGAGGGACAGGGAATTCACCCCTCCACTTT
TRBV2	TRBJ1-1	NA	CASIVGGSTEAFF	TGTGCCAGCATCGTAGGAGGGAGCACTGAAGCTTTCTTT
TRBV5-1	TRBJ2-5	TRBD2	CASSLGVSGRAQYF	TGCGCCAGCAGCTTGGGTGTTAGCGGGAGGGCCCAGTACTTC
TRBV5-1	TRBJ1-6	NA	CASSPMGGDNSPLHF	TGCGCCAGCAGCCCCATGGGGGGGGATAATTCACCCCTCCACTTT
TRBV29-1	TRBJ1-1	NA	CSVEGGRGTEAFF	TGCAGCGTTGAAGGGGGAAGGGGCACTGAAGCTTTCTTT
TRBV9	TRBJ1-1	NA	CASSVDSGVNTEAFF	TGTGCCAGCAGCGTAGACTCGGGGGTAAACACTGAAGCTTTCTTT
TRBV21-1	TRBJ2-5	NA	CASSFREGQETQYF	TGTGCCAGCAGCTTCCGGGAGGGGCAAGAGACCCAGTACTTC
TRBV4-1	TRBJ2-1	TRBD2	CASSQDREGADYNEQFF	TGCGCCAGCAGCCAAGACAGGGAGGGCGCAGACTACAATGAGCAGTTCTTC
TRBV6-1	TRBJ1-5	TRBD1	CASRGQGRGNQPQHF	TGTGCCAGCAGAGGACAGGGGAGGGGCAATCAGCCCCAGCATTTT
TRBV5-6	TRBJ1-3	NA	CASSLALSGNTIYF	TGTGCCAGCAGCTTGGCCCTCTCTGGAAACACCATATATTTT
TRBV10-3	TRBJ2-1	TRBD1	CAISERQGANDEQFF	TGTGCCATCAGTGAGAGACAGGGGGCCAACGATGAGCAGTTCTTC
TRBV9	TRBJ2-3	TRBD2	CASSVDGGGTDTQYF	TGTGCCAGCAGCGTAGACGGGGGGGGGACAGATACGCAGTATTTT
TRBV15	TRBJ2-1	NA	CATSFGESSYNEQFF	TGTGCCACCAGCTTCGGGGAAAGCTCCTACAATGAGCAGTTCTTC
TRBV15	TRBJ1-2	NA	CATSRDKDELKYGYTF	TGTGCCACCAGCAGAGATAAAGATGAACTGAAATATGGCTACACCTTC
TRBV28	TRBJ1-3	TRBD1	CASRTTGGGNTIYF	TGTGCCAGCAGAACCACAGGGGGAGGAAACACCATATATTTT
TRBV4-1	TRBJ2-7	TRBD2	CASSLTSGVSYEQYF	TGCGCCAGCAGCCTAACTAGCGGGGTTTCCTACGAGCAGTACTTC
TRBV7-2	TRBJ1-1	NA	CASSLEQQSSEAFF	TGTGCCAGCAGCTTAGAGCAACAGAGTAGTGAAGCTTTCTTT
TRBV27	TRBJ2-2	NA	CASRQGLVGELFF	TGTGCCAGCAGACAGGGTTTAGTCGGGGAGCTGTTTTTT
TRBV11-2	TRBJ1-1	NA	CASSLVPGENTEAFF	TGTGCCAGCAGCTTAGTTCCAGGGGAGAACACTGAAGCTTTCTTT
TRBV14	TRBJ1-3	NA	CASSQAMVGAFSGNTIYF	TGTGCCAGCAGCCAAGCGATGGTGGGCGCTTTCTCTGGAAACACCATATATTTT
TRBV7-3	TRBJ1-2	NA	CASSQSSETNYGYTF	TGTGCCAGCAGCCAATCCTCCGAGACTAACTATGGCTACACCTTC
TRBV30	TRBJ1-1	NA	CAWSVGDLRRIEAFF	TGTGCCTGGAGTGTAGGGGACTTGAGGAGGATTGAAGCTTTCTTT
TRBV30	TRBJ2-1	NA	CAWNRLVGEGEQFF	TGTGCCTGGAACCGACTAGTAGGGGAAGGCGAGCAGTTCTTC
TRBV18	TRBJ1-2	NA	CASSPPSTLGSNYGYTF	TGTGCCAGCTCACCACCGTCGACTCTCGGGTCTAACTATGGCTACACCTTC
TRBV27	TRBJ2-1	TRBD2	CASSTPGPAGVDNEQFF	TGTGCCAGCAGTACCCCCGGTCCAGCGGGAGTAGATAATGAGCAGTTCTTC
TRBV7-8	TRBJ2-7	TRBD2	CASSLGLANEQYF	TGTGCCAGCAGCTTAGGACTAGCAAACGAGCAGTACTTC
TRBV5-1	TRBJ2-7	TRBD1	CASSLTGQGAEEQYF	TGCGCCAGCAGCCTGACGGGACAGGGGGCAGAAGAGCAGTACTTC
TRBV4-2	TRBJ2-3	TRBD1	CASSPRDSSTDTQYF	TGTGCCAGCAGCCCGAGGGACAGTAGCACAGATACGCAGTATTTT
TRBV11-2	TRBJ1-3	NA	CASSFRQPGHSGNTIYF	TGTGCCAGCAGCTTCCGACAGCCGGGACACTCTGGAAACACCATATATTTT
TRBV7-8	TRBJ2-7	TRBD2	CASSLARAGGSYEQYF	TGTGCCAGCAGCTTAGCGAGAGCGGGAGGCTCCTACGAGCAGTACTTC